Included here is one T cell receptor (beta chain) sequence, with context. Its antigen is still unknown. The CDR3 consists of 15 residues. Trimming removed 0 bases at V and 7 bases at J, with 10 bases between. The germline CDR1 and CDR2 sequences are SGHVS and FNYEAQ. The sample belongs to a study of T cell repertoires in cytomegalovirus infection. On the study more broadly: The authors relied on CMV epitopes, both recently identified HLA-C-restricted and well-studied HLA-B-restricted.

TCRdb independently ran MiXCR on the reads; one entry per CDR3 protein. The profile shows around 750,000 distinct CDR3 sequences, approximately 32% of them singletons. The receptor was derived from a human donor in good health (CMV status not recorded). Some clones in this sample may be carry-over from other donors' samples. The chain links TRBV7-6 to TRBJ1-6; a weak D match, TRBD1 (5 bases). The sequenced sample was cultured CD8+ T cells from PBMCs, obtained from culture after CMV antigen stimulation. CDR3 sequence: CASSLAAGPNSPLHF. CDR3 DNA sequence: TGTGCCAGCAGCTTAGCGGCAGGGCCCAATTCACCCCTCCACTTT.